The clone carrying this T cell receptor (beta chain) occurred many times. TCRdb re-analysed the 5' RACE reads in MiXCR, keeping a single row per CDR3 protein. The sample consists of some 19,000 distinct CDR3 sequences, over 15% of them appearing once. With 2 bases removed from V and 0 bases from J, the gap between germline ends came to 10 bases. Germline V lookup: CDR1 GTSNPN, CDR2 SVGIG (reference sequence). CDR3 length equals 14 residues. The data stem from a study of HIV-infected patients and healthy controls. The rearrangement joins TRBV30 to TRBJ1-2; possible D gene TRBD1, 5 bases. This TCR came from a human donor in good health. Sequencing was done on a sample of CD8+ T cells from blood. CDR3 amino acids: CAWSPTATNYGYTF. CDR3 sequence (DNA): TGTGCCTGGAGTCCGACAGCTACTAACTATGGCTACACCTTC.